This T cell receptor beta chain derives from a study of T-cell memory formation after mild COVID-19. Study-level background: TCR clusters mostly belonged to single donors.

This clonotype was detected a few times. Its specificity is unknown. TCR alpha and TCR beta cDNA libraries with sample barcodes and UMIs came from 5'RACE using constant-segment primers. TCRdb independently ran MiXCR on the 5' RACE reads; one entry per CDR3 protein. The sample lists 65,000 to 95,000 distinct CDR3 sequences; over 10% were seen once. The CDR3 spans 17 residues. Deletions cut 5 bases from V and 4 bases from J, with 22 bases between. Germline-derived CDR1 and CDR2 are KGHDR and SFDVKD. Study-level results: Clones shrinking from day 15 to 85 showed even CD4/CD8 mixes; later expanders tilted CD4+. Most CD4+ clones that shrank were in CM and EM, while CD8+ ones turned up in EMRA.

The chain employs TRBV24-1 and TRBJ1-2; D gene uncertain. The sequenced material came from PBMCs or a T cell subset sorted from them (not recorded which). The sequence was collected from a man aged 18 to 29 who had mild COVID-19 (a few samples of this study predate the infection). Cell type and time point are not known. The CDR3 reads CATSAVGDDGTTYGYTF. DNA for the CDR3: TGTGCCACCAGTGCAGTAGGAGACGACGGAACTACCTATGGCTACACCTTC.